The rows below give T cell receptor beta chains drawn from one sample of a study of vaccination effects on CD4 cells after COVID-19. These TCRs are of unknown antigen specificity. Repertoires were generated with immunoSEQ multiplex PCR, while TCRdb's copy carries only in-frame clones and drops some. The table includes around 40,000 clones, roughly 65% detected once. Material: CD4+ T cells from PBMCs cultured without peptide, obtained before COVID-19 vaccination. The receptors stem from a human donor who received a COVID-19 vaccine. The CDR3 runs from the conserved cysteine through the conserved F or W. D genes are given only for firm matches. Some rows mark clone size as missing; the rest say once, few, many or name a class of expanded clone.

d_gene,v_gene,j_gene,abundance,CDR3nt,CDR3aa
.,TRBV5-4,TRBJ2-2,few,TGTGCCACCTCTGACCGACTGACCGGGGAGCTGTTTTTT,CATSDRLTGELFF
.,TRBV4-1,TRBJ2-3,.,TGCGCCAGCAGCCAGTTACCTACAGGGAGTAGAGTGGGAGATACGCAGTATTTT,CASSQLPTGSRVGDTQYF
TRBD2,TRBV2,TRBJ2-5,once,TGTGCCAGCAGTGACGTGTGGGCGGGGGGGTACCAAGAGACCCAGTACTTC,CASSDVWAGGYQETQYF
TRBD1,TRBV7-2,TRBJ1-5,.,TGTGCCAGCAGCCAAGGGACAGTTGAGCCCCAGCATTTT,CASSQGTVEPQHF
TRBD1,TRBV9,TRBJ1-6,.,TGTGCCAGCAGCACGGGACAGACAAATTCACCCCTCCACTTT,CASSTGQTNSPLHF
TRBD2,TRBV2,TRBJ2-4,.,TGTGCCAGCAGTGCGTCTAGCGGGGGGGCAGGCATTCAGTACTTC,CASSASSGGAGIQYF
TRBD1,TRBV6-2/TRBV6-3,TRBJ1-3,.,TGTGCCAGCAGTTCACAGGGGGCGCTTGGAAACACCATATATTTT,CASSSQGALGNTIYF
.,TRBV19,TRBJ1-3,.,TGTGCCAGTATCGAAGCCGGGGGTACTGGAAACACCATATATTTT,CASIEAGGTGNTIYF
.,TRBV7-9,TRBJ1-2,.,TGTGCCAGCGGAGTAGGGGGTTATGGCTACACCTTC,CASGVGGYGYTF
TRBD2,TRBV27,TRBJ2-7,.,TGTGCCAGCCAAAAGGCGGGAGGGTACGAGCAGTACTTC,CASQKAGGYEQYF
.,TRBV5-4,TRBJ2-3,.,TGTGCCAGCAGCTTGGGTTGGCTAGAAAAAAGCACAGATACGCAGTATTTT,CASSLGWLEKSTDTQYF
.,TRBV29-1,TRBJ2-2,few,TGCAGCGCGAGAACAGGATCCACCGGGGAGCTGTTTTTT,CSARTGSTGELFF
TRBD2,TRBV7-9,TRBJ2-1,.,TGTGCCAGCAGCTTAGCACTAGCGGAGACCAATGAGCAGTTCTTC,CASSLALAETNEQFF
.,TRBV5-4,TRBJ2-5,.,TGTGCCAGCTACATCGGCGGGCGGGTCCAAGAGACCCAGTACTTC,CASYIGGRVQETQYF
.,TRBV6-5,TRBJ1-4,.,TGTGCCAGCAGTTCGGGGCCTTGGGGTGATGAAAAACTGTTTTTT,CASSSGPWGDEKLFF
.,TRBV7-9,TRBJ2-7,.,TGTGCCAGCAGCTTAGCTGGTGACAGGACCTACGAGCAGTACTTC,CASSLAGDRTYEQYF